Listed below are T cell receptor beta chains from one sample, sequenced in a study of T cells in Graves' hyperthyroidism and ophthalmopathy. TCRdb ran MiXCR on the multiplex PCR reads and lists one entry per CDR3 protein. The repertoire holds 550,000 to 600,000 distinct CDR3 sequences, with 16% as singletons. The sequenced sample consisted of blood. The source of these receptors is a woman under 30 with Graves' hyperthyroidism. The CDR3 runs from the conserved cysteine through the conserved F or W. Fields, in order: V gene, J gene, CDR3 length, CDR3 protein.

V: TRBV10-3
J: TRBJ2-7
length: 16
CDR3: CAISRSHLGAIYEQYF

V: TRBV5-1
J: TRBJ2-3
length: 13
CDR3: CASSWEREDAQYF

V: TRBV12-3/TRBV12-4
J: TRBJ1-1
length: 13
CDR3: CASSTRQGPEAFF

V: TRBV20-1
J: TRBJ1-1
length: 14
CDR3: CSARPGRPNTEAFF

V: TRBV11-2
J: TRBJ2-1
length: 13
CDR3: CASSLMRGGEQFF

V: TRBV3-1
J: TRBJ2-2
length: 14
CDR3: CASSPVQETGELFF

V: TRBV20-1
J: TRBJ2-4
length: 15
CDR3: CSATDSGRAKNIQYF

V: TRBV20-1
J: TRBJ1-5
length: 13
CDR3: CSAADRSNQPQHF

V: TRBV7-9
J: TRBJ2-3
length: 15
CDR3: CASSFDGGGTDTQYF

V: TRBV2
J: TRBJ2-7
length: 14
CDR3: CASSVWGSSYEQYF

V: TRBV12-3/TRBV12-4
J: TRBJ2-3
length: 17
CDR3: CASRRSGTPLSRDTQYF

V: TRBV20-1
J: TRBJ2-2
length: 13
CDR3: CSASPGNTGEPFF

V: TRBV28
J: TRBJ2-2
length: 13
CDR3: CASRGGETGELFF

V: TRBV6-5
J: TRBJ1-1
length: 14
CDR3: CASSYGGWSTEAFF

V: TRBV9
J: TRBJ2-2
length: 15
CDR3: CASSPAASNTGELFF

V: TRBV27
J: TRBJ1-3
length: 11
CDR3: CASSNGNTIYF

V: TRBV19
J: TRBJ1-1
length: 13
CDR3: CASSIDAETEAFF

V: TRBV28
J: TRBJ2-3
length: 14
CDR3: CASSLPGASDTQYF

V: TRBV9
J: TRBJ2-5
length: 14
CDR3: CASSPRTQQETQYF

V: TRBV4-1
J: TRBJ2-2
length: 16
CDR3: CASSLPSGGNTGELFF

V: TRBV25-1
J: TRBJ1-2
length: 14
CDR3: CASSFPGTYYGYTF

V: TRBV6-2/TRBV6-3
J: TRBJ1-2
length: 13
CDR3: CATQIEPSYGYTF

V: TRBV12-3/TRBV12-4
J: TRBJ1-5
length: 13
CDR3: CASRGTGNQPQHF

V: TRBV7-3
J: TRBJ2-1
length: 15
CDR3: CASSLGTSGANEQFF

V: TRBV7-9
J: TRBJ1-2
length: 13
CDR3: CASSPTGAGGYTF

V: TRBV11-1
J: TRBJ2-1
length: 15
CDR3: CASSSEVAGGPEQFF

V: TRBV7-3
J: TRBJ2-2
length: 15
CDR3: CASSSWDRPTGELFF

V: TRBV6-2/TRBV6-3
J: TRBJ2-1
length: 11
CDR3: CASGGFNEQFF

V: TRBV5-4
J: TRBJ2-1
length: 14
CDR3: CASSSGLAANEQFF

V: TRBV24-1
J: TRBJ2-2
length: 15
CDR3: CAISDLRQHTGELFF

V: TRBV2
J: TRBJ2-3
length: 15
CDR3: CASTIAGGPTDTQYF

V: TRBV7-8
J: TRBJ2-5
length: 12
CDR3: CASSFLGETQYF

V: TRBV28
J: TRBJ2-2
length: 16
CDR3: CASSLSRRGNTGELFF

V: TRBV20-1
J: TRBJ2-1
length: 16
CDR3: CSARGSSVSSYNEQFF

V: TRBV6-2/TRBV6-3
J: TRBJ2-7
length: 13
CDR3: CASSSPVSYEQYF

V: TRBV6-5
J: TRBJ2-2
length: 19
CDR3: CASSYLLAGAIRVTGELFF

V: TRBV5-8
J: TRBJ1-1
length: 13
CDR3: CASSWGFSREAFF

V: TRBV11-1
J: TRBJ2-1
length: 17
CDR3: CASTGGVTGVSYNEQFF

V: TRBV6-1
J: TRBJ1-5
length: 14
CDR3: CASSEKYSNQPQHF

V: TRBV6-1
J: TRBJ1-5
length: 18
CDR3: CASSLHPRRLLWSQPQHF

V: TRBV27
J: TRBJ1-1
length: 15
CDR3: CASRRKGQMNTEAFF

V: TRBV7-9
J: TRBJ1-2
length: 14
CDR3: CASSHREISYGYTF

V: TRBV7-8
J: TRBJ2-2
length: 18
CDR3: CASSLGVTGAANTGELFF

V: TRBV2
J: TRBJ2-5
length: 15
CDR3: CAQTNLAGGPQTQYF

V: TRBV6-1
J: TRBJ1-5
length: 14
CDR3: CASRTTGNNQPQHF

V: TRBV7-2
J: TRBJ2-3
length: 15
CDR3: CASSPSRTNTDTQYF

V: TRBV3-1
J: TRBJ1-4
length: 15
CDR3: CASSQNQGFHEKLFF

V: TRBV12-5
J: TRBJ2-2
length: 15
CDR3: CASGSSTGLNGELFF

V: TRBV24-1
J: TRBJ2-2
length: 12
CDR3: CATSEATEELFF

V: TRBV6-6
J: TRBJ1-6
length: 15
CDR3: CASSYSEGLNSPLHF

V: TRBV5-1
J: TRBJ2-1
length: 15
CDR3: CAGSLVGGSYNEQFF

V: TRBV5-1
J: TRBJ2-7
length: 13
CDR3: CASSLNSVGEQYF

V: TRBV4-3
J: TRBJ2-1
length: 15
CDR3: CASSRGQPQVNEQFF